The 26 T cell receptor beta chains below were found in one sample sequenced in a study of T cell responses to AZD1222 COVID-19 vaccine. Repertoires were generated with immunoSEQ multiplex PCR, while TCRdb's copy carries only in-frame clones and drops some. The table records 55,000 to 90,000 clones, roughly 84% of them present only once. This specimen was peripheral blood, taken on day 0 of AZD1222 vaccination. These receptor sequences come from an adult in good health.

This clone was detected only once. The chain links TRBV27 to TRBJ2-6; D gene unclear. Germline V CDR1 and CDR2: MNHEY, SMNVEV (reference sequence). Trimming stripped 5 bases from V and 4 bases from J, with 24 bases between. The CDR3 is made up of 19 amino acids. In DNA form, the CDR3 reads TGTGCCAGCAGTCCTATCGCCCGTAACGTTAGGTCAGGGGCCAACGTCCTGACTTTC. Translated, it gives CASSPIARNVRSGANVLTF.

The rearrangement links TRBV27 to TRBJ1-6; D gene unclear. V lost 5 bases to trimming and J lost 1 base, with 15 bases between them. Germline CDR1 MNHEY, CDR2 SMNVEV (reference sequence). The CDR3 length is 17 residues. The CDR3 DNA sequence: TGTGCCAGCAGTCTCGGGCCCTCCTTTTCCTATAATTCACCCCTCCACTTT. Protein sequence: CASSLGPSFSYNSPLHF.

The chain couples TRBV5-8 to TRBJ1-6; D is perhaps TRBD1 (6 bases). This CDR3 has 15 amino acids. Germline V gene data show CDR1 as SGHTS and CDR2 as YDEGEE. Trimming cost V 5 bases and J 7 bases, with 16 bases left between them. CDR3 coding DNA: TGTGCCAGCAGGGGGCAGGGGATGAAAAATTCACCCCTCCACTTT. Amino acids: CASRGQGMKNSPLHF.

This clone was detected only once. This chain joins TRBV20-1 and TRBJ1-1; tentative D call: TRBD1 (5 bases). V lost 2 bases and J 9 bases, leaving 10 bases between the germline ends. Germline loops: CDR1 DFQATT, CDR2 SNEGSKA (reference sequence). This CDR3 is 11 amino acids long. CDR3 sequence (DNA): TGCAGTGCTAGAACAGGAGGACAAGCTTTCTTT. It specifies CSARTGGQAFF.

This chain links TRBV28 with TRBJ1-1; D is unresolved. Per germline, CDR1 MDHEN and CDR2 SYDVKM. The CDR3 loop spans 14 amino acids. Trimming took 5 bases from V and 0 from J, leaving 10 bases between them. CDR3 coding DNA: TGTGCCAGCAGTAAGCTCGCGTTGAACACTGAAGCTTTCTTT. As protein: CASSKLALNTEAFF.

In this sample, this clone turned up once. The rearrangement uses TRBV5-4 and TRBJ1-4; 7 nucleotides align to TRBD1. This CDR3 region has 14 residues. In germline, CDR1 is SGHNT, CDR2 YYREEE (reference sequence). With V trimmed by 3 bases and J by 6 bases, 5 bases remained unmatched. This CDR3 is CASSSKGGDEKLFF. CDR3 nucleotide sequence: TGTGCCAGCAGCTCAAAAGGGGGCGATGAAAAACTGTTTTTT.

This clone was counted between two and nine times. The chain recombines TRBV28 with TRBJ1-2; 7 nucleotides match TRBD1. After removal of 4 bases from V and 2 bases from J, the junction contained 7 bases not matched to a gene. CDR3 length: 15 residues. Germline assignment: CDR1 MDHEN and CDR2 SYDVKM. CDR3 region: CASSSPYRGNYGYTF. The DNA of the CDR3 is TGTGCCAGCAGTTCCCCCTACAGGGGAAACTATGGCTACACCTTC.

This clone was seen a few times. The chain has TRBV24-1 and TRBJ2-7; a possible D gene is TRBD1 (6 bases). Germline V gene lookup returns CDR1 KGHDR and CDR2 SFDVKD. The CDR3 is 15 residues long. The ends were cut back, 9 bases at V and 1 base at J, with 18 bases in the middle. CDR3 in DNA: TGTGCCACCTCTCGGGACAACCAGGGATCCTACGAGCAGTACTTC. It codes for CATSRDNQGSYEQYF.

The CDR3 DNA is TGTGCCAGCATCCCAAGAGACAGGTACAATGAGCAGTTCTTC. Amino acid sequence: CASIPRDRYNEQFF. This sequence joins TRBV6-5 and TRBJ2-1; tentatively, D is TRBD1 (6 bases). The CDR3 runs 14 residues. Germline lookup yields CDR1 MNHEY and CDR2 SVGAGI. Trimming removed 7 bases from V and 4 bases from J, with 14 bases in between.

The chain links TRBV6-5 to TRBJ1-3; weak D call: TRBD1 (5 bases). The germline V gene encodes CDR1 MNHEY and CDR2 SVGAGI. V gave up 6 bases and J gave up 2 bases, with 11 bases separating them. CDR3 length: 14 residues. CDR3 amino acids: CASRAGTPGNTIYF. The DNA of the CDR3 is TGTGCCAGCAGGGCCGGGACCCCTGGAAACACCATATATTTT.

J is TRBJ1-3 and V is TRBV30, with a possible D match to TRBD1 (6 bases). V lost 8 bases and J 0 bases, leaving 17 bases between the germline ends. The CDR3 is 15 residues long. Per germline, CDR1 GTSNPN and CDR2 SVGIG (reference sequence). Here the CDR3 reads CALGGTLNSGNTIYF. The CDR3, as DNA: TGTGCCCTGGGCGGGACACTGAACTCTGGAAACACCATATATTTT.

The rearrangement joins TRBV18 to TRBJ2-1; the match to TRBD2 covers 10 bases. This CDR3 comprises 18 residues. V was pared by 5 bases and J by 1 base, with 11 bases of the junction left unmatched. Germline-derived CDR1 and CDR2 are KGHSH and LQKENI. The CDR3 here is CASSSHRLAGESYNEQFF. The DNA of the CDR3 is TGTGCCAGCTCATCCCACCGACTAGCGGGTGAGTCCTACAATGAGCAGTTCTTC.

This chain links TRBV7-9 with TRBJ2-5; D gene unclear. Per the germline V gene, CDR1 is SEHNR and CDR2 is FQNEAQ (reference sequence). There are 11 residues in the CDR3. The V end was cut by 6 bases, the J end by 1 base, with 3 bases between. CDR3 protein: CASSRQETQYF. CDR3 sequence (DNA): TGTGCCAGCAGTCGCCAAGAGACCCAGTACTTC.

This chain connects TRBV12-5 to TRBJ1-5; TRBD1 matches at 8 bases. The CDR3 runs 15 residues. Germline V gives CDR1 LGHNT, CDR2 FRNRAP. The V gene end was trimmed by 2 bases and the J gene end by 7 bases; junction bases not matched to a gene: 7. The DNA of the CDR3 is TGTGCTAGTGGTTTGCTCCGGACAGGGAGGCAGCCCCAGCATTTT. Translated: CASGLLRTGRQPQHF.

The genes are TRBV10-3 and TRBJ2-2; 8 bases agree with TRBD1. Germline CDR1 is ENHRY and CDR2 is SYGVKD. This CDR3 comprises 14 residues. Trimming removed 9 bases from V and 2 bases from J; junction bases left unmatched: 5. This CDR3 is CAILDRGNTGELFF. DNA of the CDR3: TGTGCCATTCTAGACAGGGGTAACACCGGGGAGCTGTTTTTT.

The rearrangement joins TRBV10-3 to TRBJ2-1; possible D gene TRBD2, 5 bases. The V end was cut by 4 bases, the J end by 10 bases, with 14 bases between. CDR3 size: 13 residues. CDR1 and CDR2 from the germline V gene are ENHRY and SYGVKD. DNA for the CDR3: TGTGCCATCAGTGGGCTAGGTTCGGGGGAGCAGTTCTTC. As protein: CAISGLGSGEQFF.

The chain combines TRBV5-4 with TRBJ1-1; TRBD1 is a possible D gene (5 bases). CDR1 and CDR2 from the germline V gene are SGHNT and YYREEE (reference sequence). Trimming removed 0 bases at V and 4 bases at J, with 13 bases between. The CDR3 length is 15 residues. The CDR3 region is CASSLESGGGTEAFF. The CDR3 DNA sequence: TGTGCCAGCAGCTTGGAATCGGGGGGAGGCACTGAAGCTTTCTTT.

The chain is built from TRBV27 and TRBJ1-4, with 7 nucleotides matching TRBD1. Germline CDR1 reads MNHEY; CDR2 reads SMNVEV (reference sequence). J lost 9 bases, V lost 5 bases, and 9 bases had no gene match. The CDR3 sequence is 14 residues long. CDR3 coding DNA: TGTGCCAGCAGTCCTCCCGGGACAGATAAAAAACTGTTTTTT. Amino acid sequence: CASSPPGTDKKLFF.

The chain couples TRBV13 to TRBJ1-1, with TRBD1 identical over 11 bases. Losses at the gene ends were 5 bases for V and 2 bases for J; bases not matched to a gene: 10. Germline CDR1 PRHDT, CDR2 FYEKMQ (reference sequence). The CDR3 length is 17 residues. CDR3 loop: CASSRTGGGVLNTEAFF. As DNA, the CDR3 is TGTGCCAGCAGCCGGACAGGGGGCGGCGTATTAAACACTGAAGCTTTCTTT.

The chain carries TRBV6-5 and TRBJ2-7; 8 bases align to TRBD1. Trimming cost V 5 bases and J 4 bases; bases outside gene matches: 7. The germline V gene has CDR1 MNHEY and CDR2 SVGAGI. The CDR3 loop spans 14 amino acids. Here the CDR3 reads CASSRQGYAYEQYF. The CDR3 DNA reads TGTGCCAGCAGTCGACAGGGGTACGCGTACGAGCAGTACTTC.

The chain combines TRBV7-2 with TRBJ1-1, with 9 bases fitting TRBD1. The junction had 8 bases not matched to a gene; V was cut back by 5 bases and J by 4 bases. CDR1 SGHTA and CDR2 FQGNSA come from the germline V gene. The CDR3 is 15 amino acids. Here the CDR3 DNA reads TGTGCCAGCAGCCCCTCACAGGGGGCGTCCACTGAAGCTTTCTTT. Translated: CASSPSQGASTEAFF.

This chain uses TRBV27 with TRBJ1-1; D is undetermined. V gave up 5 bases and J gave up 5 bases, with 9 bases separating them. Germline V gene data show CDR1 as MNHEY and CDR2 as SMNVEV (reference sequence). This CDR3 spans 12 amino acids. CDR3 sequence: CASSRGGTEAFF. CDR3 nucleotides: TGTGCCAGCAGTCGGGGAGGTACTGAAGCTTTCTTT.

The V and J genes are TRBV9 and TRBJ1-6; 11 nucleotides align to TRBD1. The CDR3 has 14 amino acids. V was clipped by 4 bases and J by 9 bases; unmatched bases: 3. CDR1 SGDLS and CDR2 YYNGEE come from the germline V gene. The CDR3 sequence: CASSSGTGGSPLHF. CDR3 DNA sequence: TGTGCCAGCAGCTCCGGGACAGGGGGTTCACCCCTCCACTTT.

This clone showed up just once. The chain is built from TRBV7-3 and TRBJ1-2; D is unclear. The CDR3 spans 17 residues. Germline lookup yields CDR1 SGHTA and CDR2 FQGTGA. V was cut by 2 bases and J by 8 bases, with 24 bases left in between. CDR3 amino acids: CASSLRQGMGVVGGYTF. CDR3 DNA sequence: TGTGCCAGCAGCTTACGGCAAGGGATGGGAGTGGTCGGCGGCTACACCTTC.

With respect to this clone: Other DNA sequences of this sample code for an identical CDR3. The chain employs TRBV5-1 and TRBJ1-1; 7 bases are a match to TRBD1. This CDR3 is 14 amino acids long. The V gene's germline CDR1 is SGHRS and CDR2 YFSETQ. V lost 0 bases to trimming and J lost 5 bases; unmatched junction nucleotides: 4. CDR3 region: CASSLGQGRTEAFF. CDR3 sequence (DNA): TGCGCCAGCAGCTTGGGACAGGGACGAACTGAAGCTTTCTTT.

This rearrangement joins TRBV15 to TRBJ1-5; D uncertain. V dropped 5 bases and J dropped 0 bases, with 14 bases sitting between them. This CDR3 is 16 amino acids long. Germline assignment: CDR1 LNHNV and CDR2 YYDKDF (reference sequence). The CDR3, as DNA: TGTGCCACCAGCCCCCCCGAAGGTTATAGCAATCAGCCCCAGCATTTT. Translating gives CATSPPEGYSNQPQHF.